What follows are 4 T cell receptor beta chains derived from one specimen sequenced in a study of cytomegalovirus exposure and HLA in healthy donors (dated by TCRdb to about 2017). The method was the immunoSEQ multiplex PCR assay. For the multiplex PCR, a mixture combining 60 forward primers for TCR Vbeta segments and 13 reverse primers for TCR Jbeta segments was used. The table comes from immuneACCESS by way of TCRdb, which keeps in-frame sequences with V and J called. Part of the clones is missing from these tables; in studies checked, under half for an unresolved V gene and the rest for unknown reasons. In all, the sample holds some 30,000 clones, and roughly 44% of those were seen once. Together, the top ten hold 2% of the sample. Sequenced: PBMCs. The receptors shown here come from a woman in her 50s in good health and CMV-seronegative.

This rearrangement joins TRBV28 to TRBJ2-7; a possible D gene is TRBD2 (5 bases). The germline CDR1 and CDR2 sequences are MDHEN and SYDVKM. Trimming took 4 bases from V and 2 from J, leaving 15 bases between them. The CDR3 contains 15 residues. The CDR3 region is CASSSSGGPAYEQYF. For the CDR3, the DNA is TGTGCCAGCAGTTCCTCCGGAGGACCGGCCTACGAGCAGTACTTC.

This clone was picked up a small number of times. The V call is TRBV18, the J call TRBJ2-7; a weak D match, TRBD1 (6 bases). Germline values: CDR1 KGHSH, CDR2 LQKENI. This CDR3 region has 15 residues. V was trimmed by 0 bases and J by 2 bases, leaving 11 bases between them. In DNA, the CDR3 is TGTGCCAGCTCACCACCAATCTCAGGGGCCTACGAGCAGTACTTC. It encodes CASSPPISGAYEQYF.

CDR3 in DNA: TGTGCCAGCAGCTACCGGACTAGCGGGAGCCCAGATACGCAGTATTTT. Protein: CASSYRTSGSPDTQYF. This chain links TRBV13 with TRBJ2-3; TRBD2 matches at 13 bases. The V and J ends lost 4 bases and 4 bases, in that order; junction bases with no gene match: 5. This CDR3 has 16 residues. The germline V gene has CDR1 PRHDT and CDR2 FYEKMQ (reference sequence).

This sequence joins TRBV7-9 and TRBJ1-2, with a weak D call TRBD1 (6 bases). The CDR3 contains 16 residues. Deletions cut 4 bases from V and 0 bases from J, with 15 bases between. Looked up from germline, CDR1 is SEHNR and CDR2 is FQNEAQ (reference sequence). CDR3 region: CASSSWEQGTNYGYTF. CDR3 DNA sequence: TGTGCCAGCAGCTCCTGGGAACAGGGCACTAACTATGGCTACACCTTC.